The clone carrying this T cell receptor beta chain has more than one count but fewer than ten. Its antigen is not known. This sample is drawn from a study of metastatic and nonmetastatic thyroid tumors. As for the study in general: Repertoire comparisons spanned blood and tumor or nodule tissue from malignant and benign thyroid patients.

Study findings and constraints: Within blood and tumor, benign nodules reportedly had significantly lower TCR beta diversity than malignant thyroid tumors did.

Thyroid surgery took place with no prior treatment in any patient. Authors' methods: Differences in CDR3 between clinicopathological groups were drawn on to build a classifier intended to discriminate distant-metastatic papillary thyroid cancer patients. TCRdb reprocessed the PCR reads using MiXCR. The V and J calls here are based on TCRdb, not the publication. The sample shows about 18,000 clones, roughly 36% of them seen only once. The clonotype was recovered from a male donor with papillary thyroid cancer or a benign thyroid nodule (not recorded which). Some clones in this sample may be carry-over from other donors' samples. The specimen was tumor tissue.

The CDR3 loop reads CASSGTSGSSYEQYF. DNA of the CDR3: TGTGCCAGCAGTGGGACTAGCGGGAGCTCCTACGAGCAGTACTTC. V is TRBV6-1 and J is TRBJ2-7, with TRBD2 matching over 13 bases. There are 15 residues in the CDR3. V lost 4 bases and J lost 0; bases outside the gene matches: 0. The germline V gene has CDR1 MNHNS and CDR2 SASEGT.